The rows below give T cell receptor beta chains drawn from one sample of a study of OX40 agonist ivuxolimab in advanced cancers. Libraries were prepared by immunoSEQ multiplex PCR; TCRdb keeps only in-frame clonotypes and omits some of them. The data contain about 43,000 clones, roughly 86% of them seen just once; the ten biggest clones take up around 14%. The starting material was CD4+ or CD8+ T cells sorted from blood, obtained in a trial of the OX40 agonist ivuxolimab. The source of these receptors is an adult with an advanced solid tumor such as melanoma, head and neck, liver or kidney cancer. The CDR3 runs from the conserved cysteine through the conserved F or W. D genes are given only for firm matches.

d_gene | j_gene | v_gene | CDR3nt | CDR3aa
NA | TRBJ1-6 | TRBV4-1 | TGCGCCAGCAGCCAACCTGGGACGTACGATTCACCCCTCCACTTT | CASSQPGTYDSPLHF
TRBD2 | TRBJ2-1 | TRBV11-2 | TGTGCCAGCAGCTTATTTGCACTAGCGAACGACAATGAGCAGTTCTTC | CASSLFALANDNEQFF
NA | TRBJ2-2 | TRBV27 | TGTGCCAGCAGTTTTCGGACCGATCCCGGGGAGCTGTTTTTT | CASSFRTDPGELFF
TRBD1 | TRBJ2-3 | TRBV27 | TGTGCCAGCAGTTTCGGGACAGGGGGCCTGAGCACAGATACGCAGTATTTT | CASSFGTGGLSTDTQYF
NA | TRBJ2-5 | TRBV14 | TGTGCCAGCAGTCACGGGTGGGGGATACAAGAGACCCAGTACTTC | CASSHGWGIQETQYF
NA | TRBJ2-7 | TRBV29-1 | TGCAGTGCCGGGACAACGTCCTACGAGCAGTACTTC | CSAGTTSYEQYF
TRBD2 | TRBJ2-1 | TRBV28 | TGTGCCAGCCTAGAAGCGGGAGGCTACAATGAGCAGTTCTTC | CASLEAGGYNEQFF
TRBD1 | TRBJ1-1 | TRBV13 | TGTGCCAGCAGCTCCCCAGGGGAACAGGGGCCGCGCACTGAAGCTTTCTTT | CASSSPGEQGPRTEAFF
NA | TRBJ1-2 | TRBV6-5 | TGTGCCAGCTCCCCCGATCAGGACGGCTACACCTTC | CASSPDQDGYTF
NA | TRBJ1-1 | TRBV19 | TGTGCCAGTAGGGTCAGGGGGAACACTGAAGCTTTCTTT | CASRVRGNTEAFF
NA | TRBJ2-2 | TRBV19 | TGTGCCAGTAACCCTCTGGACCTGAACACCGGGGAGCTGTTTTTT | CASNPLDLNTGELFF
NA | TRBJ2-3 | TRBV5-1 | TGCGCCAGCAGTACCCAGACAACTAGCACAGATACGCAGTATTTT | CASSTQTTSTDTQYF
NA | TRBJ1-2 | TRBV9 | TGTGCCAGCAGCGTCTACGGGTTCTATGGCTACACCTTC | CASSVYGFYGYTF
NA | TRBJ2-2 | TRBV4-3 | TGCGCCAGCAGCCAAGATTCGGGGGCGGTCACCGGGGAGCTGTTTTTT | CASSQDSGAVTGELFF
NA | TRBJ1-1 | TRBV27 | TGTGCCAGCTTTGGGAGGGAGGTTCAATTGTCTGAAGCTTTCTTT | CASFGREVQLSEAFF